The 23 T cell receptor beta chains below all came from one sample that was sequenced in a study of OX40 agonist ivuxolimab in advanced cancers. Assay: immunoSEQ multiplex PCR; the TCRdb copy retains only in-frame clones and omits some. The sample holds about 140,000 clones; around nine tenths are singletons and the top ten take 1.1%. This specimen consisted of CD4+ or CD8+ T cells sorted from blood, obtained in a trial of the OX40 agonist ivuxolimab. All receptors derive from an adult with an advanced solid tumor such as melanoma, head and neck, liver or kidney cancer.

The chain couples TRBV5-1 to TRBJ1-4; weak D call: TRBD1 (6 bases). CDR3 size: 16 residues. The ends were cut back, 4 bases at V and 7 bases at J, with 20 bases in the middle. Looked up from germline, CDR1 is SGHRS and CDR2 is YFSETQ. DNA for the CDR3: TGCGCCAGCAGCGATCCCGTGACAGCCAGGGGTGAAAAACTGTTTTTT. It translates to CASSDPVTARGEKLFF.

The chain couples TRBV5-1 to TRBJ2-1; 9 nucleotides agree with TRBD2. This CDR3 has 15 amino acids. Germline values: CDR1 SGHRS, CDR2 YFSETQ. The V gene end was trimmed by 4 bases and the J gene end by 4 bases; junction bases not matched to a gene: 6. Here the CDR3 DNA reads TGCGCCAGCAGCGAGACTAGCGGCAATTACAATGAGCAGTTCTTC. Translation gives CASSETSGNYNEQFF. Complete variable domain (other parts from reference TRBV5-1 and TRBJ2-1): KAGVTQTPRYLIKTRGQQVTLSCSPISGHRSVSWYQQTPGQGLQFLFEYFSETQRNKGNFPGRFSGRQFSNSRSEMNVSTLELGDSALYLCASSETSGNYNEQFFGPGTRLTVL.

The V call is TRBV7-9, the J call TRBJ1-4, with D maybe TRBD1 (6 bases). CDR1 and CDR2 (germline): SEHNR, FQNEAQ (reference sequence). V was pared by 1 base and J by 0 bases, with 12 bases between. This CDR3 is built from 17 residues. This CDR3 is CASSLVRGPATNEKLFF. CDR3 bases: TGTGCCAGCAGCTTAGTCCGGGGGCCTGCAACTAATGAAAAACTGTTTTTT.

The gene calls are TRBV30 and TRBJ1-5; D gene uncertain. The CDR3 covers 14 residues. Germline lookup yields CDR1 GTSNPN and CDR2 SVGIG (reference sequence). Trimming cost V 5 bases and J 2 bases, with 13 bases left between them. The CDR3 DNA sequence: TGTGCCTGGTCATACGGCAGTGGCAATCAGCCCCAGCATTTT. Translated, it gives CAWSYGSGNQPQHF.

The V call is TRBV12-5, the J call TRBJ2-6; tentative D call: TRBD2 (6 bases). Germline V gene sequence: CDR1 LGHNT, CDR2 FRNRAP. Deletions cut 2 bases from V and 2 bases from J, with 10 bases between. The CDR3 consists of 16 residues. CDR3 sequence: CASGLRGWAGANVLTF. The CDR3 nucleotides read TGTGCTAGTGGTTTGCGGGGGTGGGCTGGGGCCAACGTCCTGACTTTC.

The table lists this clone with a few counts. V is TRBV2 and J is TRBJ1-5, with unresolved D. This CDR3 comprises 13 residues. Trimming stripped 7 bases from V and 3 bases from J, with 10 bases between. CDR1 SNHLY and CDR2 FYNNEI come from the germline V gene. CDR3 in DNA: TGTGCCAGCACGTCGACAACCAATCAGCCCCAGCATTTT. Protein sequence: CASTSTTNQPQHF.

The chain links TRBV11-2 to TRBJ2-1; D perhaps matches TRBD2 (6 bases). The germline V gene encodes CDR1 SGHAT and CDR2 FQNNGV. The CDR3 extends over 16 amino acids. V was shortened by 3 bases and J by 6 bases, with 18 bases between the two germline ends. CDR3 loop: CASSFPPGAFSNEQFF. The CDR3 region has the DNA TGTGCCAGCAGCTTTCCTCCGGGAGCTTTTAGCAATGAGCAGTTCTTC. The full variable domain, its missing parts supplied by reference TRBV11-2 and TRBJ2-1, is EAGVAQSPRYKIIEKRQSVAFWCNPISGHATLYWYQQILGQGPKLLIQFQNNGVVDDSQLPKDRFSAERLKGVDSTLKIQPAKLEDSAVYLCASSFPPGAFSNEQFFGPGTRLTVL.

This chain links TRBV19 with TRBJ2-3; possible D gene TRBD2, 5 bases. Trimming removed 7 bases from V and 2 bases from J, with 28 bases in between. This CDR3 is 19 amino acids long. Germline values: CDR1 LNHDA, CDR2 SQIVND (reference sequence). CDR3 sequence: CASTHHHPSRVGVTDTQYF. In DNA form, the CDR3 reads TGTGCCAGTACTCATCATCACCCGTCGCGGGTAGGCGTCACAGATACGCAGTATTTT.

The CDR3 DNA reads TGTGCCACCAGCAGAGACCAGGGAGGGGAGCCCCAGCATTTT. As protein: CATSRDQGGEPQHF. The chain carries TRBV15 and TRBJ1-5; a weak D match, TRBD1 (5 bases). This CDR3 is 14 amino acids long. V was clipped by 0 bases and J by 8 bases, with 11 bases between them. Germline values: CDR1 LNHNV, CDR2 YYDKDF (reference sequence).

The V call is TRBV5-4, the J call TRBJ1-1, with 9 bases that match TRBD1. V lost 7 bases to trimming and J lost 1 base; unmatched junction nucleotides: 5. This CDR3 contains 14 residues. Germline V CDR1 and CDR2: SGHNT, YYREEE (reference sequence). CDR3 coding DNA: TGTGCCAGCTCAAGGACAGGGGCGAACACTGAAGCTTTCTTT. It codes for CASSRTGANTEAFF.

V and J are TRBV9 and TRBJ1-5; perhaps TRBD1 as D (5 bases). Trimming left V 2 bases short and J 5 bases short, with 8 bases between. The CDR3 is 13 amino acids. Germline CDR1 is SGDLS and CDR2 is YYNGEE. In nucleotides, the CDR3 is TGTGCCAGCAGCGTGAGAGGGGATCAGCCCCAGCATTTT. Translation gives CASSVRGDQPQHF.

V and J are TRBV7-8 and TRBJ1-1; D not resolved. The germline V gene encodes CDR1 SGHVS and CDR2 FQNEAQ. The V end was cut by 3 bases, the J end by 7 bases, with 3 bases between. CDR3 length: 10 amino acids. CDR3 DNA sequence: TGTGCCAGCAGCTTCCGTGAAGCTTTCTTT. Protein sequence: CASSFREAFF.

The chain joins TRBV7-2 to TRBJ1-2; 9 bases align to TRBD1. The CDR3 has 14 amino acids. Trimming removed 5 bases from V and 3 bases from J; junction bases left unmatched: 4. CDR1 is SGHTA, CDR2 FQGNSA, per germline. CDR3: CASSRTGGDYGYTF. The CDR3 DNA sequence: TGTGCCAGCAGCCGCACAGGGGGCGACTATGGCTACACCTTC.

The chain employs TRBV5-1 and TRBJ2-6; D perhaps matches TRBD2 (6 bases). This CDR3 has 19 residues. CDR1 and CDR2 (germline): SGHRS, YFSETQ. Trimming stripped 3 bases from V and 0 bases from J, with 19 bases between. The CDR3 DNA reads TGCGCCAGCAGCTCCTGGGGGGTTAGCGCGACCTCTGGGGCCAACGTCCTGACTTTC. Residues: CASSSWGVSATSGANVLTF.

The V call is TRBV9, the J call TRBJ2-7, with D perhaps TRBD1 (6 bases). V lost 3 bases and J 1 base, leaving 11 bases between the germline ends. This CDR3 is built from 14 residues. Germline V lookup: CDR1 SGDLS, CDR2 YYNGEE. The CDR3 DNA reads as TGTGCCAGCAGCGGGGCCGGGACATCCTACGAGCAGTACTTC. Amino acids: CASSGAGTSYEQYF.

The chain uses TRBV7-9 and TRBJ2-2; 11 bases are shared with TRBD2. Germline-derived CDR1 and CDR2 are SEHNR and FQNEAQ (reference sequence). CDR3 length: 16 amino acids. The V and J ends lost 1 base and 4 bases, in that order; junction bases with no gene match: 2. The CDR3 DNA reads TGTGCCAGCAGCTTAGGGGGGACTAGCGGCACCGGGGAGCTGTTTTTT. Translation gives CASSLGGTSGTGELFF.

The CDR3 reads CASKGQQNTGELFF. CDR3 DNA: TGTGCCAGTAAGGGACAGCAGAACACCGGGGAGCTGTTTTTT. The V and J genes are TRBV19 and TRBJ2-2, with 7 bases aligning to TRBD1. CDR1 LNHDA and CDR2 SQIVND come from the germline V gene (reference sequence). This CDR3 has 14 amino acids. J was trimmed by 1 base and V by 7 bases; bases with no gene match: 3. Complete variable domain (other parts from reference TRBV19 and TRBJ2-2): DGGITQSPKYLFRKEGQNVTLSCEQNLNHDAMYWYRQDPGQGLRLIYYSQIVNDFQKGDIAEGYSVSREKKESFPLTVTSAQKNPTAFYLCASKGQQNTGELFFGEGSRLTVL.

The CDR3 spells CSVDGAKNIQYF. For the CDR3, the DNA is TGCAGCGTTGACGGGGCCAAAAACATTCAGTACTTC. J is TRBJ2-4 and V is TRBV29-1; D unresolved. Between the trimmed V and J ends, which lost 3 bases and 1 base, there was a span of 4 bases. The CDR3 is 12 residues long. The germline V gene has CDR1 SQVTM and CDR2 ANQGSEA.

This clone occurred once. V and J are TRBV6-4 and TRBJ2-3, with D possibly TRBD1 on 6 matching bases. V was shortened by 4 bases and J by 4 bases, with 9 bases between the two germline ends. Looked up from germline, CDR1 is MRHNA and CDR2 is SNTAGT. The CDR3 has 13 residues. Here the CDR3 DNA reads TGTGCCAGCAGTGTGGGGGCCGCAGATACGCAGTATTTT. This encodes CASSVGAADTQYF.

Of note for this clone: A read error may account for a junction end that differs from germline. The gene calls are TRBV5-8 and TRBJ1-1, with D hard to call. Germline V gene data show CDR1 as SGHTS and CDR2 as YDEGEE. The CDR3 covers 13 residues. In DNA, the CDR3 is TGTGCCAGCAGCTTGGGGGTGGTGGGGAAGTACGTCTTT. Its protein product is CASSLGVVGKYVF.

V usage is TRBV10-3 and J usage is TRBJ2-3; no clear D gene. The V gene lost 0 bases and the J gene lost 5 bases, with 3 bases spanning the gap. Germline CDR1 ENHRY, CDR2 SYGVKD. The CDR3 covers 12 residues. The CDR3 sequence: CAISESRDTQYF. In nucleotides, the CDR3 is TGTGCCATCAGTGAGTCCAGAGATACGCAGTATTTT.

The chain joins TRBV12-5 to TRBJ2-1; D uncertain. With 7 bases removed from V and 0 bases from J, the gap between germline ends came to 22 bases. In germline, CDR1 is LGHNT, CDR2 FRNRAP. This CDR3 is 18 amino acids long. CDR3 DNA sequence: TGTGCTAGTGTCTCATTACCGGGCGTACCTTCCTCCTACAATGAGCAGTTCTTC. It is translated as CASVSLPGVPSSYNEQFF. Using reference TRBV12-5 and TRBJ2-1 for the parts outside the CDR3, the full variable domain is DARVTQTPRHKVTEMGQEVTMRCQPILGHNTVFWYRQTMMQGLELLAYFRNRAPLDDSGMPKDRFSAEMPDATLATLKIQPSEPRDSAVYFCASVSLPGVPSSYNEQFFGPGTRLTVL.

V and J are TRBV2 and TRBJ2-4, with D possibly being TRBD2 (5 bases). The CDR3 has 14 amino acids. CDR1 is SNHLY and CDR2 is FYNNEI in the germline V gene. The V end lost 7 bases, the J end lost 8 bases, and 18 bases lay between the germline ends. CDR3 in amino acids: CASIFREGSDIQYF. The CDR3 region has the DNA TGTGCCAGCATATTCCGGGAAGGTTCCGACATTCAGTACTTC.